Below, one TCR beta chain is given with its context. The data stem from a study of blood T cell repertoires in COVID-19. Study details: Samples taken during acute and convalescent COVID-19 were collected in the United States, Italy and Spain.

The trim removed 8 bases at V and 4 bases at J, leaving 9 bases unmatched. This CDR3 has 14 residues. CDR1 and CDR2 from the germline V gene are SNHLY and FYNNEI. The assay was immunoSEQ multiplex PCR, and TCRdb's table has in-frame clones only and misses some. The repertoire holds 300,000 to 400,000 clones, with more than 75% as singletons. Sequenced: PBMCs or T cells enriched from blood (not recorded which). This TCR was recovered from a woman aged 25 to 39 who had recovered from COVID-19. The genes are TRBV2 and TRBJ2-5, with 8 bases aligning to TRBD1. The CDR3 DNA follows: TGTGCCAGCGGGGGACAGGTAGGAGGAGAGACCCAGTACTTC. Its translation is CASGGQVGGETQYF.